This is a list of T cell receptor beta chains from one sample in a study of cytomegalovirus exposure and HLA in healthy donors. TCRdb keeps only in-frame clones here, not all; method: immunoSEQ multiplex PCR. The table has about 89,000 clones, roughly 9.4% seen once. Sequences were obtained from PBMCs. The receptor source for this set is a man in his fifties or sixties in good health and CMV-seropositive. CDR3s leave out the opening cysteine and the closing phenylalanine or tryptophan.

v_call: TRBV7-8; j_call: TRBJ2-1; cdr3_aa: ASTPTGSSYNEQF
v_call: TRBV27; j_call: TRBJ2-1; cdr3_aa: ASSWWSGRDEQF
v_call: TRBV30; j_call: TRBJ1-5; cdr3_aa: AWSVPGTFSQPQH
v_call: TRBV7-9; j_call: TRBJ1-2; cdr3_aa: ASSFIESNYGYT
v_call: TRBV5-1; j_call: TRBJ1-2; cdr3_aa: ASSLGQPHYGYT
v_call: TRBV28; j_call: TRBJ2-5; cdr3_aa: ASRGLAGETQY
v_call: TRBV4-1; j_call: TRBJ1-5; cdr3_aa: ASSQETGGLGNQPQH
v_call: TRBV19; j_call: TRBJ2-2; cdr3_aa: ASSPLFGTVNTGELF
v_call: TRBV10-1; j_call: TRBJ2-5; cdr3_aa: ASSGTTGPAKTQY
v_call: TRBV2; j_call: TRBJ2-5; cdr3_aa: ASKGPPGQGRETQY
v_call: TRBV27; j_call: TRBJ2-5; cdr3_aa: ASSIGGVLETQY